This T cell receptor beta chain came from a study of T cell responses to AZD1222 COVID-19 vaccine. Profiling relied on immunoSEQ multiplex PCR, and the TCRdb table lists in-frame clones only, not all of them. This table holds over 120,000 clones, 80% to 95% found once. The germline V gene encodes CDR1 MNHNS and CDR2 SASEGT. The CDR3 is 15 residues long. V was trimmed by 3 bases and J by 0 bases, leaving 9 bases between them. A single count supports this clone. The V gene is TRBV6-1, the J gene TRBJ2-1; D not resolved. Sequenced here: peripheral blood, sampled 28 days after the second AZD1222 dose. The clonotype comes from an adult who received the AZD1222 COVID-19 vaccine. In DNA form, the CDR3 reads TGTGCCAGCAGTGAGCCGGCTAGCTCCTACAATGAGCAGTTCTTC. As protein: CASSEPASSYNEQFF.